This T cell receptor (beta chain) was identified in a study of blood T cell repertoires in COVID-19. About the study: Acute and convalescent COVID-19 samples came from the United States, Italy and Spain. T cells, B-cell-depleted T cells, or PBMCs provided the cDNA or gDNA that served as material.

Authors' analysis steps: Amplification with reference gene primers provided the estimates of nucleated cell counts. This table comes from immunoSEQ multiplex PCR, and its TCRdb copy is limited to in-frame clones, with some not included. V and J calls and clone size are copied from that table; D and trimming were computed from the DNA. The data show roughly 120,000 clones, with 70% to 90% seen just once and about 1% held by the top ten. Unmatched junction bases numbered 8, after V lost 3 bases and J lost 10 bases. The CDR3 contains 15 residues. Germline loops: CDR1 MNHEY, CDR2 SMNVEV (reference sequence).

The chain couples TRBV27 to TRBJ1-6; TRBD1 matches 8 bases. The receptor's source is a woman aged 50 to 65 with active or convalescent COVID-19. The specimen was peripheral blood. The CDR3 loop reads CASSFRDRGRSPLHF. The CDR3 DNA is TGTGCCAGCAGTTTTCGCGACAGGGGAAGATCACCCCTCCACTTT.